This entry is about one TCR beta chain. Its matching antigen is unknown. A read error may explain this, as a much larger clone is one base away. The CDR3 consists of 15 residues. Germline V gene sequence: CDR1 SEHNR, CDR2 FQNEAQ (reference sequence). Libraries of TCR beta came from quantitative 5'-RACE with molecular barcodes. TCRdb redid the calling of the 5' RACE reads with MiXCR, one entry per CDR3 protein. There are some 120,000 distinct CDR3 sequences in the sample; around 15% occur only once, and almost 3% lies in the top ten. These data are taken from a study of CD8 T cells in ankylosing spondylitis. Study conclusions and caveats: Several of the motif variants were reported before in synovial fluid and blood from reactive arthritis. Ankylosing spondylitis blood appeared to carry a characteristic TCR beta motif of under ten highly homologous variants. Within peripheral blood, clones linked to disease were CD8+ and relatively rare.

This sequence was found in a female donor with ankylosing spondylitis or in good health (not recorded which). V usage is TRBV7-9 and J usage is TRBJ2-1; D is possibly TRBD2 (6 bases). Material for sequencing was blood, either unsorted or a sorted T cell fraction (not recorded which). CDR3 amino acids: CASSSPGSSYNGQFF. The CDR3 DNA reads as TGTGCCAGCAGTTCCCCCGGGAGCTCCTACAATGGGCAGTTCTTC.